This T cell receptor beta chain emerged from a study of blood T cells in healthy people across ages. Sample-barcoded 5' priming and a J-beta primer mix drove a second PCR of about 7 to 12 cycles. TCRdb reprocessed the 5' RACE reads via MiXCR and lists one record per CDR3 protein. The profile shows about 780,000 distinct CDR3 sequences, about 26% of them singletons. In germline, CDR1 is MNHEY, CDR2 SVGAGI. The CDR3 has 16 amino acids. Trimming left V 0 bases short and J 0 bases short, with 9 bases between. Total RNA extracted from each sample amounted to at least 6 micrograms. The same data also went into a second study, on T cells of mothers and their children. Turning to that study: Related mother-child pairs shared slightly more overlap than unrelated pairs, but the difference was non-significant.

This chain connects TRBV6-5 to TRBJ1-3; D is unresolved. The receptor was derived from a boy younger than 18 in good health. Material for sequencing was blood. The CDR3 DNA reads TGTGCCAGCAGTTACTCGATAGGGAGCTCTGGAAACACCATATATTTT. Protein: CASSYSIGSSGNTIYF.